This note documents a single T cell receptor beta chain sequence. This entry belongs to a study of blood T cell repertoires in COVID-19. Using immunoSEQ multiplex PCR, the repertoire was profiled, and TCRdb retains in-frame clones only, with some absent. Of 280,000 or so clones listed, roughly 86% are singletons. This CDR3 contains 13 residues. CDR1 KGHDR and CDR2 SFDVKD come from the germline V gene. The V gene lost 5 bases and the J gene lost 9 bases, with 15 bases spanning the gap. The sequenced sample consisted of peripheral blood. The J gene is TRBJ1-1, the V gene TRBV24-1; D remains ambiguous. The sequence was collected from a woman aged 25 to 39 who had recovered from COVID-19. The CDR3, as DNA: TGTGCCACCAGTGCCCATAACAACGCTCAAGCTTTCTTT. This translates into CATSAHNNAQAFF.